These T cell receptor beta chains were read from a single sample in a study of T cell repertoires in cytomegalovirus infection. TCRdb reprocessed the reads via MiXCR and lists one record per CDR3 protein. The sample holds around 350,000 distinct CDR3 sequences, roughly 18% seen once. The specimen was PBMCs. These receptors originate from a human donor in good health (CMV status not recorded). Some clones in this sample may be carry-over from other donors' samples. Both conserved end residues are part of each CDR3. The order of the fields is D gene, clone size, V gene, J gene, CDR3 DNA, CDR3 protein. A D gene is named only where the DNA matches it firmly. Only some rows state a clone size, as once, few, many or a class for expanded clones.

.	.	TRBV27	TRBJ1-6	TGTGCCAGCAGTGTCCACGGACGGATCAATTCACCCCTCCACTTT	CASSVHGRINSPLHF
.	.	TRBV7-6	TRBJ2-2	TGTGCCAGCAGCTTATTTGAGACAGCGAACACCGGGGAGCTGTTTTTT	CASSLFETANTGELFF
TRBD1	many	TRBV6-1	TRBJ1-2	TGTGCCAGCAGTGGCCGGGACAGCTTCTATGGCTACACCTTC	CASSGRDSFYGYTF
.	many	TRBV7-9	TRBJ1-1	TGTGCCAGCAGCCGTTACACTGAAGCTTTCTTT	CASSRYTEAFF
TRBD1	.	TRBV7-8	TRBJ2-3	TGTGCCAGCAGCCTTGGGACAGGGTCCGTAGATACGCAGTATTTT	CASSLGTGSVDTQYF
TRBD1	.	TRBV27	TRBJ1-4	TGTGCCAGCAGTTTCTCTGGAGAGAACAGGGGGACCCAAAAACTGTTTTTT	CASSFSGENRGTQKLFF
TRBD2	many	TRBV7-2	TRBJ2-5	TGTGCCAGCAGCTTAGTTCGTGCGGGAGGCCCTCGAGAGACCCAGTACTTC	CASSLVRAGGPRETQYF
TRBD2	few	TRBV5-8	TRBJ2-7	TGTGCCAGCAGCAGAGCAGCGGGAGGAACGTCGAGGCAGTACTTC	CASSRAAGGTSRQYF
.	many	TRBV7-9	TRBJ2-5	TGTGCCAGCAGCTTGACCATGACTCCCGCGGAGACCCAGTACTTC	CASSLTMTPAETQYF
.	few	TRBV7-9	TRBJ2-7	TGTGCCAGCAGCCACTCAGGGGGGGACGAGCAGTACTTC	CASSHSGGDEQYF
.	.	TRBV7-8	TRBJ1-1	TGTGCCAGCAGCTTCGGGGTAGCCACTGAAGCTTTCTTT	CASSFGVATEAFF
TRBD1	few	TRBV7-9	TRBJ2-1	TGTGCCAGCAGCTTTACAGGGGTAGGCAATGAGCAGTTCTTC	CASSFTGVGNEQFF
TRBD2	few	TRBV9	TRBJ2-7	TGTGCCAGCAGCACCGAGCGGGAGCGCGGCGAGCAGTACTTC	CASSTERERGEQYF
.	few	TRBV28	TRBJ2-1	TGTGCCAGCAGTCCCGCCCGACACAAGCAGTTCTTC	CASSPARHKQFF
.	many	TRBV12-3/TRBV12-4	TRBJ1-3	TGTGCCAGCACCCGCGGACGCTCTGGAAACACCATATATTTT	CASTRGRSGNTIYF
.	many	TRBV7-8	TRBJ1-1	TGTGCCAGCAGCCCGGAAAATATGAACACTGAAGCTTTCTTT	CASSPENMNTEAFF
.	.	TRBV5-6	TRBJ1-4	TGTGCCAGCAGCTTTAGTAGTACACGGAGTAATGAAAAACTGTTTTTT	CASSFSSTRSNEKLFF
TRBD1	many	TRBV4-1	TRBJ1-2	TGCGCCAGCAGCCACGCGGGACAGGCCTATGGCTACACCTTC	CASSHAGQAYGYTF
TRBD2	.	TRBV2	TRBJ2-1	TGTGCCAGCAACCTGTTAGCGGGGGGGCCGGAGCAGTTCTTC	CASNLLAGGPEQFF
TRBD2	few	TRBV20-1	TRBJ2-1	TGCAGTTGCCAACGCTACCTCGGGGGGGCGGGCAATGAGCAGTTCTTC	CSCQRYLGGAGNEQFF
.	few	TRBV7-2	TRBJ1-1	TGTGCCAGCAGCCCTCAGACCCCCGTCACTGAAGCTTTCTTT	CASSPQTPVTEAFF
.	.	TRBV29-1	TRBJ1-5	TGCAGCGTTGCGGGGGGTGGCAATCAGCCCCAGCATTTT	CSVAGGGNQPQHF
.	.	TRBV20-1	TRBJ1-1	TGCAGTGTTAGAGAAGGGGTTAGGGCAGACACTGAAGCTTTCTTT	CSVREGVRADTEAFF
.	many	TRBV7-6	TRBJ1-4	TGTGCCAGCAGCTTAGCCGGGACTGGACCTAATGAAAAACTGTTTTTT	CASSLAGTGPNEKLFF
.	many	TRBV7-2	TRBJ2-3	TGTGCCAGCAGCCGAATGGCAGATACGCAGTATTTT	CASSRMADTQYF
TRBD2	.	TRBV11-2	TRBJ2-7	TGTGCCAGCAGCTGGCGGGAGGTCAACGAGCAGTACTTC	CASSWREVNEQYF
TRBD2	many	TRBV7-2	TRBJ2-2	TGTGCCAGCAGGAGGACGGGGGGCACCGGGGAGCTGTTTTTT	CASRRTGGTGELFF
TRBD1	.	TRBV10-3	TRBJ1-2	TGTGCCATCAGTGAGTCGAGAGGACAGGGTACGGATGGCTACACCTTC	CAISESRGQGTDGYTF
.	.	TRBV11-2	TRBJ2-7	TGTGCCAGCAGCTTATACGGGGCAGACCTTTACGAGCAGTACTTC	CASSLYGADLYEQYF
.	few	TRBV7-6	TRBJ2-6	TGTGCCAGCAACTTAGCGTTTTGGGGAAACTCTGGGGCCAACGTCCTGACTTTC	CASNLAFWGNSGANVLTF
.	few	TRBV28	TRBJ2-3	TGTGCCAGCACCCTACTCAGAGGTGGGGTCACAGATACGCAGTATTTT	CASTLLRGGVTDTQYF
.	few	TRBV2	TRBJ1-5	TGTGCCAGCAAAGGACAAAGCCAGCCCCAGCATTTT	CASKGQSQPQHF
.	few	TRBV6-2/TRBV6-3	TRBJ2-5	TGTGCCAGCAGTTCAAAGGCTGCACGCCAAGAGACCCAGTACTTC	CASSSKAARQETQYF
.	few	TRBV20-1	TRBJ2-7	TGCAGTGCCGGGGACCAATACGAGCAGTACTTC	CSAGDQYEQYF
.	many	TRBV7-2	TRBJ1-2	TGTGCCAGCAGCCCGGGGGGGTCTGGCTACACCTTC	CASSPGGSGYTF
.	few	TRBV11-2	TRBJ2-5	TGTGCCAGCAGCCCAGCTAGCGTTCAAGAGACCCAGTACTTC	CASSPASVQETQYF
.	.	TRBV5-6	TRBJ1-2	TGTGCCAGCAGCCCGTCTGACTATGGCTACACCTTC	CASSPSDYGYTF
.	.	TRBV7-9	TRBJ2-5	TGTGCCAGCAGCTTAGCGGACGTCGGCCCTTACGAGGAGACCCAGTACTTC	CASSLADVGPYEETQYF
.	many	TRBV7-2	TRBJ2-3	TGTGCCAGCAGCTTAACTGGGCTTAGCACAGATACGCAGTATTTT	CASSLTGLSTDTQYF
.	few	TRBV19	TRBJ2-7	TGTGCCAGTAGTATCCAGGGCTACGAGCAGTACTTC	CASSIQGYEQYF
.	.	TRBV20-1	TRBJ2-7	TGCAGTGCTAGAAGTCAGATATCCTACGAGCAGTACTTC	CSARSQISYEQYF
TRBD1	.	TRBV29-1	TRBJ1-1	TGCAGCGTGAGGGGGCCCCATATGAACACTGAAGCTTTCTTT	CSVRGPHMNTEAFF
TRBD1	many	TRBV28	TRBJ1-3	TGTGCCAGCAGTTTAAACTTGGGGACAGGGTGGGGAAACACCATATATTTT	CASSLNLGTGWGNTIYF
.	.	TRBV19	TRBJ2-5	TGTGCCAGTGGGCTAGGGGCTGAAGAGACCCAGTACTTC	CASGLGAEETQYF
.	few	TRBV7-7	TRBJ1-2	TGTGCCAGCTCCAGCGTCCTAGGGCCGAGAGGGGACTATGGCTACACCTTC	CASSSVLGPRGDYGYTF
.	many	TRBV6-1	TRBJ1-2	TGTGCCAGCAGTCCCTCGGGACCGGGGGGGGGCTACACCTTC	CASSPSGPGGGYTF
TRBD2	few	TRBV4-3	TRBJ2-5	TGCGCCAGCAGCCAAGAGCCCGTGACTAGCGGCGAGACCCAGTACTTC	CASSQEPVTSGETQYF
.	.	TRBV19	TRBJ2-7	TGTGCCAGTAAGCAGGGCTACGAGCAGTACTTC	CASKQGYEQYF
.	few	TRBV4-2	TRBJ1-6	TGTGCCAGCAGTCCGGATCCAGCACGCAATTCACCCCTCCACTTT	CASSPDPARNSPLHF
.	.	TRBV7-8	TRBJ2-7	TGTGCCAGCAGCCCGTCCATGGGGAGGAAGGAGCAGTACTTC	CASSPSMGRKEQYF